This T cell receptor (beta chain) appears in the sequencing data of a study of blood T cell repertoires in COVID-19. This clone was recorded once. Germline-derived CDR1 and CDR2 are GTSNPN and SVGIG (reference sequence). CDR3 length: 13 amino acids. Germline trimming cut 3 bases from V and 4 bases from J; bases unmatched to any gene: 0. Generated by immunoSEQ multiplex PCR, the TCRdb table keeps only in-frame clones and is missing some. Of roughly 66,000 clones detected, 82% appear once; the ten largest clones hold approximately 6.6%. The sample comprised peripheral blood. The sequence derives from a man between 60 and 70 years old with acute or convalescent COVID-19. V gene TRBV30 combines with J gene TRBJ1-5, with TRBD1 identical over 10 bases. This CDR3 reads CAWRDRGNQPQHF. CDR3 in DNA: TGTGCCTGGAGGGACAGGGGGAATCAGCCCCAGCATTTT.